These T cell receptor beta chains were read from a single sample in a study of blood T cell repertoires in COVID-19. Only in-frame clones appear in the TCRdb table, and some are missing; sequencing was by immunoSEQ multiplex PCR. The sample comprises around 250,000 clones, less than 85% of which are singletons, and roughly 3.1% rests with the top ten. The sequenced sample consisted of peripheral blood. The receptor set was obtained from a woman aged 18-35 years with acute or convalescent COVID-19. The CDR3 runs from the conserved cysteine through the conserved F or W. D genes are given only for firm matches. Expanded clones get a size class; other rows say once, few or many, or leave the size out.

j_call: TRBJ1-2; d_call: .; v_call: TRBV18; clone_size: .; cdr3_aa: CASSGADGPLRGYTF; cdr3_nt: TGTGCCAGCTCCGGAGCGGACGGACCCCTTCGGGGCTACACCTTC
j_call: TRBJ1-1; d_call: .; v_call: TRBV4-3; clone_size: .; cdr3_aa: CASSLGAGEWDTEAFF; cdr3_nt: TGCGCCAGCAGCCTTGGGGCAGGGGAGTGGGACACTGAAGCTTTCTTT
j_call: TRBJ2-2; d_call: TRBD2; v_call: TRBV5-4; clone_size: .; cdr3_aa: CASSSGTSGRRDTGELFF; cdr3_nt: TGTGCCAGCAGCTCCGGGACTAGCGGGAGAAGGGACACCGGGGAGCTGTTTTTT
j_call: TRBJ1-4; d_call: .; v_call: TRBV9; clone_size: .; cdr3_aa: CASSVGGPNEKLFF; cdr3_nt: TGTGCCAGCAGCGTAGGAGGGCCTAATGAAAAACTGTTTTTT
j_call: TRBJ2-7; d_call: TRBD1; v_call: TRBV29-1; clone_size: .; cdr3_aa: CSVATGLYEQYF; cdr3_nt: TGCAGCGTTGCGACAGGGCTCTACGAGCAGTACTTC
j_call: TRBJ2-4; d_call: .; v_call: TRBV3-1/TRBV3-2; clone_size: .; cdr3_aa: CASSVRGIGAKNIQYF; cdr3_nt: TGTGCCAGCAGCGTCCGGGGGATAGGGGCCAAAAACATTCAGTACTTC
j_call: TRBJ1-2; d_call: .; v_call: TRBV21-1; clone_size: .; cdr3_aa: CASSKVKLSHGYTF; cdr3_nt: TGTGCCAGCAGCAAAGTAAAGCTTTCCCATGGCTACACCTTC
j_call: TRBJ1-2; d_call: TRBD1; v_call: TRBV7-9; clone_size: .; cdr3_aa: CASSPSTGVDYGYTF; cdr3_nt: TGTGCCAGCAGCCCGTCGACAGGGGTCGACTATGGCTACACCTTC
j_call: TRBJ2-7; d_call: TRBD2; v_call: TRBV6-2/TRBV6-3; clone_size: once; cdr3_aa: CASSYIVLAGAYEQYF; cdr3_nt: TGTGCCAGCAGTTATATCGTGTTAGCGGGAGCCTACGAGCAGTACTTC
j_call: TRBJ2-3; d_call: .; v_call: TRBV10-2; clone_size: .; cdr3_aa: CASSGVYGTDTQYF; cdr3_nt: TGCGCCAGCAGTGGCGTATACGGCACAGATACGCAGTATTTT
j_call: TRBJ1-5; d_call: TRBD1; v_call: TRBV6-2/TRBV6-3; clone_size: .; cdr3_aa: CASSRQGTQPQHF; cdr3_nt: TGTGCCAGCAGCCGACAGGGTACTCAGCCCCAGCATTTT
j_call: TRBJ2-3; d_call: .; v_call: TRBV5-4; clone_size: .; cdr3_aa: CASSLPSGTSTDTQYF; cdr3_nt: TGTGCCAGCAGCTTGCCTTCCGGGACTAGCACAGATACGCAGTATTTT
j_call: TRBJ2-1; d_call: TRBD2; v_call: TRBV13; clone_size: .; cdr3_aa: CASSSLAGVNEQFF; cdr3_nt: TGTGCCAGCAGCTCCCTAGCGGGAGTCAATGAGCAGTTCTTC
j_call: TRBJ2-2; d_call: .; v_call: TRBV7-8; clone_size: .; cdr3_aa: CASSSPEADTNTGELFF; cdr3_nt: TGTGCCAGCAGCTCCCCCGAGGCAGATACGAACACCGGGGAGCTGTTTTTT
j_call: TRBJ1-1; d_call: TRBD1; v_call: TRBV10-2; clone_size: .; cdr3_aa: CASNDRGWAFF; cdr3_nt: TGCGCCAGCAATGACAGGGGGTGGGCTTTCTTT
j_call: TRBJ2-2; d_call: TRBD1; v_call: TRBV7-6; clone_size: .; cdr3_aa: CASSSGTGGSGELFF; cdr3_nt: TGTGCCAGCAGCTCCGGGACAGGAGGATCCGGGGAGCTGTTTTTT
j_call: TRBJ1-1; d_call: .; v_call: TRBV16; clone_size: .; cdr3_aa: CASSQKGLNTEAFF; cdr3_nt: TGTGCCAGCAGCCAGAAGGGGCTGAACACTGAAGCTTTCTTT
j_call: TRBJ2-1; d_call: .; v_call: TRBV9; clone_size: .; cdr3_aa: CASSVATYNEQFF; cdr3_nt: TGTGCCAGCAGCGTAGCAACCTACAATGAGCAGTTCTTC
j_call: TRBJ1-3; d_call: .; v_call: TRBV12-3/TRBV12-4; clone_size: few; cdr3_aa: CASSFSGNTIYF; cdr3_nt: TGTGCCAGCAGTTTTTCGGGAAACACCATATATTTT
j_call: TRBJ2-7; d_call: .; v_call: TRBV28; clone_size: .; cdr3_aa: CASSLFLGSPYEQYF; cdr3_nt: TGTGCCAGCAGTTTATTCTTGGGCAGTCCCTACGAGCAGTACTTC
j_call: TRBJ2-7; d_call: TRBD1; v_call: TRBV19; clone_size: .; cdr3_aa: CASSSKGGGYEQYF; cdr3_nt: TGTGCCAGTAGCTCAAAAGGGGGCGGCTACGAGCAGTACTTC
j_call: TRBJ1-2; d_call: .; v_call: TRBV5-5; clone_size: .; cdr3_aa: CASSLQVTVNYGYTF; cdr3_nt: TGTGCCAGCAGCTTACAAGTGACAGTTAACTATGGCTACACCTTC
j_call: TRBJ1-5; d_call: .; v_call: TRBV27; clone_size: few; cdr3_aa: CASSLEPDSQPQHF; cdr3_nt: TGTGCCAGCAGTTTGGAGCCCGACAGTCAGCCCCAGCATTTT
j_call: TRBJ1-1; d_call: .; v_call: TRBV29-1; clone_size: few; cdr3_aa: CSVDTGFTEAFF; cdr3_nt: TGCAGCGTCGATACAGGGTTCACTGAAGCTTTCTTT
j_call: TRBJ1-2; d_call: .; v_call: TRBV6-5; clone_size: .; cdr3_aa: CASSLSGRAYGYTF; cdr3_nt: TGTGCCAGCAGTTTGTCGGGCAGGGCGTATGGCTACACCTTC
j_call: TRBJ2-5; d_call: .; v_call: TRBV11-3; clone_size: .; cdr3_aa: CASSIIYQETQYF; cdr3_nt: TGTGCCAGCAGCATTATATACCAAGAGACCCAGTACTTC
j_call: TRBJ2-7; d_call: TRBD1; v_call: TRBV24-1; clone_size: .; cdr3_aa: CATSALQGGEQYF; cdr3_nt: TGTGCCACCAGTGCCTTACAGGGGGGAGAGCAGTACTTC
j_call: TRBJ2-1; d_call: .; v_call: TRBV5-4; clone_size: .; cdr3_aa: CASTPEGRYSYNEQFF; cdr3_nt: TGTGCCAGCACCCCTGAGGGCAGATACTCCTACAATGAGCAGTTCTTC
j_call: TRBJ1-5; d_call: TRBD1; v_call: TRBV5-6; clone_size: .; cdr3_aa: CASSLAVGTGYNQPQHF; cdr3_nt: TGTGCCAGCAGCTTGGCCGTCGGGACAGGGTACAATCAGCCCCAGCATTTT
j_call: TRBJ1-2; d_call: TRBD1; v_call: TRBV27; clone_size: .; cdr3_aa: CASSLLGQGNGYTF; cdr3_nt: TGTGCCAGCAGTTTGCTAGGACAGGGCAATGGCTACACCTTC
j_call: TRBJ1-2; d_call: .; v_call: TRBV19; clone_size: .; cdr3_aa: CASSILWPADGYTF; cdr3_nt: TGTGCCAGTAGTATACTTTGGCCTGCTGATGGCTACACCTTC
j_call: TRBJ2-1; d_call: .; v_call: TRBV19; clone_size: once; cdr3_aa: CASTYRGNIGDEQFF; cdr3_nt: TGTGCCAGTACCTATAGGGGCAATATCGGCGATGAGCAGTTCTTC
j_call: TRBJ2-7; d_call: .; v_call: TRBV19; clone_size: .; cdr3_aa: CASSIGGTFYEQYF; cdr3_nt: TGTGCCAGTAGTATAGGTGGCACCTTCTACGAGCAGTACTTC
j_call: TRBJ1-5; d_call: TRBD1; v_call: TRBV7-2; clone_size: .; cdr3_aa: CASSRGQGSPQHF; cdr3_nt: TGTGCCAGCAGCCGGGGACAGGGGTCACCCCAGCATTTT
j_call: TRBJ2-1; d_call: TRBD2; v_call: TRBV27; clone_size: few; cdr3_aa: CASTLLAGGRGSYNEQFF; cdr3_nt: TGTGCCAGCACCTTACTAGCGGGAGGCCGGGGCTCCTACAATGAGCAGTTCTTC
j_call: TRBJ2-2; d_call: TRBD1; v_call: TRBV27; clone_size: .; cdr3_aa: CASGLSTGSNTGELFF; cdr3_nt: TGTGCCAGCGGATTATCGACAGGGTCGAACACCGGGGAGCTGTTTTTT
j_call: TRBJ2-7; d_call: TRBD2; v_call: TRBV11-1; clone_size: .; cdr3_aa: CASSSDGLAGQQYF; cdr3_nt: TGTGCCAGCAGCTCTGACGGACTAGCGGGACAGCAGTACTTC
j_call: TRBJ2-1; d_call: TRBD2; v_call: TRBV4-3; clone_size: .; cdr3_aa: CASSQDSGTSGSSYNEQFF; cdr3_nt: TGCGCCAGCAGCCAAGACTCTGGGACTAGCGGGAGCTCCTACAATGAGCAGTTCTTC
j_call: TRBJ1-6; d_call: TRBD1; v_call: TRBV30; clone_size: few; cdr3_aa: CAWSLSTGGPPLHF; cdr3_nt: TGTGCCTGGAGTCTTTCCACAGGGGGCCCACCCCTCCACTTT